This T cell receptor (beta chain) was retrieved from a study of CD8+CD57+ T cells in acquired aplastic anemia. Across the whole study: Sorted CD4+ and CD8+ cells gave a mean 3.2 ug DNA, range 0.2 to 27.4 ug. Where healthy donors were concerned, CD4+ cells averaged approximately 10 million reads.

Notes on the study in general: About 29 CD8+ CDR3 sequences occurred in both the patients and the controls. CD8+ Simpson's diversity in patients was not significantly different from that in controls.

As regards this clonotype: As yet, its antigen is unknown.

Researchers used genomic DNA as the template to profile TCR beta VDJ and CDR3. TCRdb re-called the reads through MiXCR, storing one row per CDR3 protein. The sample gives approximately 200,000 distinct CDR3 sequences, less than 65% of which show up once; more than 15% is in the top ten. The V end was cut by 3 bases, the J end by 9 bases, with 15 bases between. CDR1 LGHDT and CDR2 YNNKEL come from the germline V gene (reference sequence). This CDR3 is built from 15 residues. This clonotype was obtained from a human donor in good health, serving as a control. The chain has TRBV3-1 and TRBJ1-6; no definite D call. The material sequenced was sorted CD4+, CD8+, or CD8+CD57+ T cells (not recorded which) from PBMCs. DNA for the CDR3: TGTGCCAGCAGCCAGGATGATAGGAGCGGTTCACCCCTCCACTTT. Its translation: CASSQDDRSGSPLHF.